A single sample is the source of the 6 T cell receptor beta chains below, sequenced in a study of cytomegalovirus exposure and HLA in healthy donors. The PCR employed 60 Vbeta primers together with 13 Jbeta primers. Produced via immunoSEQ multiplex PCR; TCRdb's table is partial and in-frame only. The sample consists of roughly 100,000 clones, over 65% of them appearing once. Material for sequencing was PBMCs. The receptor set was obtained from a woman in her thirties or forties in good health and CMV-seronegative.

This chain uses TRBV19 with TRBJ1-2; D perhaps matches TRBD1 (5 bases). Trimming cost V 8 bases and J 7 bases, with 11 bases left between them. CDR3 length equals 11 residues. Germline V gene sequence: CDR1 LNHDA, CDR2 SQIVND (reference sequence). The CDR3: CASSGRFGYTF. The CDR3 nucleotides are TGTGCCAGTTCAGGGCGCTTTGGCTACACCTTC.

This clone was seen more than once but under ten times. The chain is built from TRBV29-1 and TRBJ1-1, with a weak D call TRBD1 (5 bases). Germline V CDR1 and CDR2: SQVTM, ANQGSEA. V was pared by 0 bases and J by 6 bases, with 11 bases between. This CDR3 contains 13 residues. CDR3: CSVEDRGTAEAFF. The CDR3 nucleotides read TGCAGCGTTGAAGATCGGGGGACGGCTGAAGCTTTCTTT.

The chain uses TRBV7-2 and TRBJ2-5, with 9 bases lining up with TRBD1. V trimming: 5 bases; J trimming: 7 bases; junction bases outside the gene matches: 2. CDR3 length: 12 residues. CDR1 and CDR2 from the germline V gene are SGHTA and FQGNSA. In nucleotides, the CDR3 is TGTGCCAGCAGCCAGACAGGGGGGACCCAGTACTTC. Encoded protein: CASSQTGGTQYF. The variable domain in full, completed from reference TRBV7-2 and TRBJ2-5, reads GAGVSQSPSNKVTEKGKDVELRCDPISGHTALYWYRQSLGQGLEFLIYFQGNSAPDKSGLPSDRFSAERTGGSVSTLTIQRTQQEDSAVYLCASSQTGGTQYFGPGTRLLVL.

The chain carries TRBV29-1 and TRBJ2-5, with a possible D match to TRBD2 (5 bases). Judging by the DNA end, TRBJ2-7 fits better; the J call may be wrong. CDR3 size: 13 residues. From germline, CDR1 is SQVTM and CDR2 ANQGSEA. This CDR3 is CSVVGGLSYEQYF. For the CDR3, the DNA is TGCAGCGTTGTTGGCGGGTTATCCTACGAGCAGTACTTC.

The V gene is TRBV5-1, the J gene TRBJ2-1, with D maybe TRBD2 (7 bases). The V and J ends lost 4 bases and 6 bases respectively, with 20 bases between them. Germline loops: CDR1 SGHRS, CDR2 YFSETQ. This CDR3 comprises 16 residues. Here the CDR3 reads CASSLPAGGGANEQFF. The CDR3 DNA sequence: TGCGCCAGCAGCCTTCCGGCGGGTGGGGGGGCCAATGAGCAGTTCTTC.

The chain joins TRBV5-1 to TRBJ2-1; maybe TRBD1 (6 bases). Germline loops: CDR1 SGHRS, CDR2 YFSETQ. The CDR3 spans 17 residues. V was shortened by 4 bases and J by 2 bases, with 19 bases between the two germline ends. The CDR3 nucleotides read TGCGCCAGCAGCCCCAGCACCGACAGGCTCACCTACAATGAGCAGTTCTTC. Protein: CASSPSTDRLTYNEQFF.